This T cell receptor beta chain came from a study of blood T cell repertoires in COVID-19. The wider study: T cells, B-cell-depleted T cells, or PBMCs supplied cDNA or gDNA.

Trimming removed 8 bases at V and 2 bases at J, with 16 bases between. Per the germline V gene, CDR1 is LNHDA and CDR2 is SQIVND (reference sequence). The CDR3 runs to 15 residues. Patients of the Seattle cohort, enrolled during active infection, were followed longitudinally. In the original analysis: Amplifying reference gene primers gave estimates of nucleated cell counts. TCRdb keeps only in-frame clones here, not all; method: immunoSEQ multiplex PCR. Clone size and the V and J calls come from that table; the DNA yielded D and trimming. Among over 150,000 clones, about 88% were seen once, and the ten largest hold roughly 2.4%.

The sequenced material came from peripheral blood. This chain joins TRBV19 and TRBJ2-1; D is possibly TRBD2 (6 bases). The source of this sequence is a woman aged 80 or over with COVID-19, enrolled during active disease. This CDR3 is CASAWAEGPYNEQFF. CDR3 DNA: TGTGCCAGTGCATGGGCGGAGGGGCCCTACAATGAGCAGTTCTTC.